The entry below describes one TCR beta chain. Sequencing used immunoSEQ multiplex PCR; TCRdb keeps in-frame clones, though not all of them. The sample consists of 55,000 to 70,000 clones, approximately 91% of them appearing once. The CDR3 loop spans 11 amino acids. The data derive from a study of blood T cell repertoires in COVID-19. This sequence joins TRBV21-1 and TRBJ2-1; no DNA check was done on the table's D call, TRBD2. TRBV21-1 is recorded as a pseudogene. The TCR comes from a man in his sixties with acute or convalescent COVID-19. Sequenced: peripheral blood. Written as DNA, the CDR3 is TGTGCCAGCAGCAAAAAATCGGAGCAGTTCTTC. It encodes CASSKKSEQFF.